Presented here are 25 T cell receptor beta chains from one specimen sequenced in a study of blood T cell repertoires in COVID-19. Data came from immunoSEQ multiplex PCR; TCRdb stores just in-frame clones and leaves some out. The sample lists about 240,000 clones, roughly 80% occurring once. The specimen sequenced was peripheral blood. These receptors all stem from an elderly woman with acute or convalescent COVID-19.

The chain has TRBV19 and TRBJ2-2; 7 positions agree with TRBD2. V gave up 6 bases and J gave up 5 bases; unmatched junction bases: 9. CDR1 and CDR2 (germline): LNHDA, SQIVND (reference sequence). The CDR3 consists of 15 residues. CDR3 sequence reads: CASSMTLADTGELFF. The CDR3 coding sequence is TGTGCCAGTAGCATGACCCTAGCGGATACCGGGGAGCTGTTTTTT.

The rearrangement joins TRBV28 to TRBJ2-4, with 8 bases that match TRBD2. This CDR3 contains 16 residues. Germline V lookup: CDR1 MDHEN, CDR2 SYDVKM. V lost 5 bases, J lost 6 bases, and 12 bases stayed unmatched. The CDR3 DNA is TGTGCCAGCAGTACCTCCCGGGGGGGGCCCTCAAACATTCAGTACTTC. It codes for CASSTSRGGPSNIQYF.

This clone was detected a few times. Other DNA sequences of this sample code for an identical CDR3. This rearrangement joins TRBV7-2 to TRBJ1-5, with TRBD1 identical over 7 bases. The V gene's germline CDR1 is SGHTA and CDR2 FQGNSA. V lost 3 bases, J lost 4 bases, and 0 bases stayed unmatched. The CDR3 is 13 amino acids. DNA of the CDR3: TGTGCCAGCAGCTTGACAGGGAATCAGCCCCAGCATTTT. Translation: CASSLTGNQPQHF.

This sequence joins TRBV19 and TRBJ2-3; 11 bases match TRBD1. Trimming took 9 bases from V and 3 from J; bases not matched to a gene: 8. This CDR3 is built from 15 residues. Germline V gene lookup returns CDR1 LNHDA and CDR2 SQIVND (reference sequence). CDR3 region: CASASRDRGTDTQYF. The CDR3 DNA is TGTGCCAGCGCATCTCGGGACAGGGGGACAGATACGCAGTATTTT.

The genes are TRBV19 and TRBJ2-7; 9 positions match TRBD1. The CDR3 sequence is 13 residues long. Germline V gives CDR1 LNHDA, CDR2 SQIVND (reference sequence). The ends lost 10 bases at V and 6 bases at J; junction bases unmatched: 10. This CDR3 is CAKKTGGSGEQYF. The CDR3 DNA is TGTGCCAAAAAGACAGGGGGATCAGGCGAGCAGTACTTC.

As concerns this clone: One end of the junction is discordant with germline, which a read error may explain. V usage is TRBV29-1 and J usage is TRBJ1-2, with 7 bases identical to TRBD1. The CDR3 is 17 amino acids. CDR1 and CDR2 from the germline V gene are SQVTM and ANQGSEA. The CDR3 reads CSVEGFAGGQPNYGYTF. In DNA, the CDR3 is TGCAGCGTTGAAGGTTTTGCGGGGGGACAGCCTAATTATGGCTACACCTTC.

The CDR3 coding sequence is TGTGCCAGCAGCCCGGGACAGGGCCTCTCTTTTATTCCGGGCGTCCTGACTTTC. Translating it yields CASSPGQGLSFIPGVLTF. This chain connects TRBV7-9 to TRBJ2-6, with 9 positions matching TRBD1. Germline CDR1 SEHNR, CDR2 FQNEAQ (reference sequence). V gave up 5 bases and J gave up 12 bases; unmatched junction bases: 20. The CDR3 covers 18 residues.

This clone is a singleton in its sample. The chain recombines TRBV10-3 with TRBJ2-1; weak D call: TRBD2 (7 bases). Germline lookup yields CDR1 ENHRY and CDR2 SYGVKD. The V and J ends lost 0 bases and 5 bases respectively, with 14 bases between them. The CDR3 is 16 amino acids. The CDR3 nucleotides read TGTGCCATCAGTGAGTCTTGGGGGGGGCTAAACAATGAGCAGTTCTTC. This codes for CAISESWGGLNNEQFF.

The genes are TRBV19 and TRBJ2-1, with 9 bases that match TRBD1. In germline, CDR1 is LNHDA, CDR2 SQIVND (reference sequence). The CDR3 is 13 residues long. J lost 8 bases, V lost 5 bases, and 4 bases had no gene match. The CDR3 here is CASSVTGGDEQFF. The CDR3 nucleotides are TGTGCCAGTAGTGTGACAGGGGGGGATGAGCAGTTCTTC.

V usage is TRBV3-1 (or the pseudogene TRBV3-2) and J usage is TRBJ2-7; 10 positions match TRBD1. The V gene's germline CDR1 is LGHDT and CDR2 YNNKEL (reference sequence). The CDR3 sequence is 15 residues long. Trimming took 0 bases from V and 3 from J; bases not matched to a gene: 2. CDR3 in DNA: TGTGCCAGCAGCCAAGAAGGGGACAGGGGCTACGAGCAGTACTTC. Translation gives CASSQEGDRGYEQYF.

The chain recombines TRBV5-1 with TRBJ2-2; 10 bases align to TRBD2. With 0 bases clipped from V and 1 base from J, the junction kept 3 bases outside the gene matches. The CDR3 totals 17 residues. CDR1 is SGHRS, CDR2 YFSETQ, per germline. For the CDR3, the DNA is TGCGCCAGCAGCTTGGCCACTAGCGGGGTGAACACCGGGGAGCTGTTTTTT. Translation: CASSLATSGVNTGELFF.

This chain links TRBV5-8 with TRBJ2-5; possibly TRBD2 for D (5 bases). CDR3 length: 13 residues. V was pared by 0 bases and J by 5 bases, with 8 bases between. Germline V gene data show CDR1 as SGHTS and CDR2 as YDEGEE. The CDR3: CASSLVERETQYF. The DNA of the CDR3 is TGTGCCAGCAGCTTGGTCGAGCGGGAGACCCAGTACTTC. Together with reference TRBV5-8 and TRBJ2-5, the CDR3 gives the full variable domain: EAGVTQSPTHLIKTRGQQATLRCSPISGHTSVYWYQQALGLGLQFLLWYDEGEERNRGNFPPRFSGRQFPNYSSELNVNALELEDSALYLCASSLVERETQYFGPGTRLLVL.

This clone was seen just once. The rearrangement joins TRBV27 to TRBJ1-6, with 10 positions matching TRBD1. The V and J ends lost 3 bases and 8 bases, in that order; junction bases with no gene match: 7. Germline V gene sequence: CDR1 MNHEY, CDR2 SMNVEV (reference sequence). This CDR3 comprises 16 residues. CDR3 in amino acids: CASSFKPGQGYSPLHF. CDR3 nucleotides: TGTGCCAGCAGTTTCAAGCCGGGACAGGGGTATTCACCCCTCCACTTT.

CDR3 sequence reads: CASSNLYQETQYF. The CDR3 DNA follows: TGTGCCAGCTCAAACTTGTACCAAGAGACCCAGTACTTC. V and J are TRBV18 and TRBJ2-5, with D unresolved. There are 13 residues in the CDR3. Germline values: CDR1 KGHSH, CDR2 LQKENI. V dropped 5 bases and J dropped 0 bases, with 7 bases sitting between them.

In its sample, this clone was seen a few times. The chain links TRBV3-1 (or the pseudogene TRBV3-2) to TRBJ2-5, with 7 bases identical to TRBD1. Trimming cost V 4 bases and J 4 bases; bases outside gene matches: 6. Per germline, CDR1 LGHDT and CDR2 YNNKEL (reference sequence). There are 14 residues in the CDR3. The DNA of the CDR3 is TGTGCCAGCAGCCTAACAGGGGCAGGAGAGACCCAGTACTTC. Encoded protein: CASSLTGAGETQYF.

The chain has TRBV15 and TRBJ2-2, with TRBD1 matching 7 bases. This CDR3 spans 15 amino acids. Germline CDR1 is LNHNV and CDR2 is YYDKDF (reference sequence). The trim removed 4 bases at V and 7 bases at J, leaving 9 bases unmatched. Here the CDR3 DNA reads TGTGCCACCAGCACCCTACAGGGGATTGGCGGGGAGCTGTTTTTT. Encoded protein: CATSTLQGIGGELFF.

A single count supports this clone. The chain is built from TRBV3-1 (or the pseudogene TRBV3-2) and TRBJ1-5, with TRBD1 identical over 8 bases. The CDR3 extends over 17 amino acids. Germline V gene lookup returns CDR1 LGHDT and CDR2 YNNKEL (reference sequence). The junction had 5 bases not matched to a gene; V was cut back by 0 bases and J by 1 base. CDR3 DNA: TGTGCCAGCAGCCAAGAACCCCAGGGGGCGAGCAATCAGCCCCAGCATTTT. It encodes CASSQEPQGASNQPQHF.

V and J are TRBV1 and TRBJ1-6. TRBV1 counts as a pseudogene. The CDR3 runs 13 residues. The CDR3 spells CTSSHFRGTPLHF. As DNA, the CDR3 is TGCACCAGCAGCCACTTCCGGGGGACACCCCTCCACTTT.

This chain links TRBV18 with TRBJ1-4; 9 bases line up with TRBD1. Trimming removed 5 bases from V and 7 bases from J; junction bases left unmatched: 8. The CDR3 length is 15 residues. The germline CDR1 and CDR2 sequences are KGHSH and LQKENI. The CDR3 DNA follows: TGTGCCAGCTCATTCACGACAGGGGGGATTGAAAAACTGTTTTTT. Its protein is CASSFTTGGIEKLFF.

In the case of this clone: The sample has other DNA sequences that encode this CDR3 too. The rearrangement links TRBV19 to TRBJ2-3, with TRBD2 matching 10 bases. The V segment lost 3 bases and the J segment 1 base; nucleotides outside the gene matches: 1. The CDR3 has 15 residues. Germline values: CDR1 LNHDA, CDR2 SQIVND (reference sequence). This CDR3 is CASSILAGGTDTQYF. CDR3 DNA sequence: TGTGCCAGTAGTATCCTAGCGGGGGGCACAGATACGCAGTATTTT.

In this sample, this clone turned up once. V usage is TRBV7-9 and J usage is TRBJ2-5, with TRBD2 matching 7 bases. J was trimmed by 5 bases and V by 5 bases; bases with no gene match: 11. The CDR3 covers 15 residues. Germline CDR1 SEHNR, CDR2 FQNEAQ (reference sequence). The CDR3 region is CASSPGAGVIETQYF. CDR3 sequence (DNA): TGTGCCAGCAGCCCCGGGGCGGGGGTAATCGAGACCCAGTACTTC.

The rearrangement uses TRBV19 and TRBJ1-1; no reliable D call. The CDR3 runs to 14 residues. Germline CDR1 and CDR2: LNHDA and SQIVND (reference sequence). V shed 3 bases and J shed 1 base, with 9 bases lying between them. The CDR3, as DNA: TGTGCCAGTAGTATGGGCCCTCAGAACACTGAAGCTTTCTTT. As protein: CASSMGPQNTEAFF.

This clone was counted a few times. The chain couples TRBV28 to TRBJ1-6, with 8 bases matching TRBD1. The ends lost 10 bases at V and 5 bases at J; junction bases unmatched: 10. This CDR3 spans 15 amino acids. Germline CDR1 is MDHEN and CDR2 is SYDVKM. CDR3 loop: CAIPGQGVNNSPLHF. CDR3 in DNA: TGTGCCATCCCCGGACAGGGCGTAAATAATTCACCCCTCCACTTT.

V and J are TRBV5-1 and TRBJ2-1; 9 positions match TRBD2. The J segment lost 3 bases and the V segment lost 0 bases, leaving 4 bases of the junction unmatched. Germline V gene sequence: CDR1 SGHRS, CDR2 YFSETQ. CDR3 length equals 16 residues. The CDR3 region has the DNA TGCGCCAGCAGCTTGGACGCAGCGGGGGGCTACAATGAGCAGTTCTTC. Its translation: CASSLDAAGGYNEQFF.

The chain combines TRBV27 with TRBJ2-2; 7 nucleotides line up with TRBD1. CDR1 MNHEY and CDR2 SMNVEV come from the germline V gene (reference sequence). CDR3 length equals 14 residues. The junction had 3 bases not matched to a gene; V was cut back by 1 base and J by 7 bases. This CDR3 reads CASSLYRGSGELFF. The DNA for the CDR3 is TGTGCCAGCAGTTTATACAGGGGAAGCGGGGAGCTGTTTTTT.